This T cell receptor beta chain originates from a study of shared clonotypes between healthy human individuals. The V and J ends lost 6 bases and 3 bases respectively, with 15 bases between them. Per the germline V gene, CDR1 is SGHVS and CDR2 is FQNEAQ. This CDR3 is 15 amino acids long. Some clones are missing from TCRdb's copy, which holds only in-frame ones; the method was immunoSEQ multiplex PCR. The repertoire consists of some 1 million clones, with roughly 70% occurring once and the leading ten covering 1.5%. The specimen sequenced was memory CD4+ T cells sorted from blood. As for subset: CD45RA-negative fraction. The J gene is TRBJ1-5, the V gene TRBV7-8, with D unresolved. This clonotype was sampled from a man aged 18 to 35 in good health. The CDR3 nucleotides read TGTGCCAGCAGTGAAGGCCCAGGCGACAATCAGCCCCAGCATTTT. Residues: CASSEGPGDNQPQHF.